This TCR beta chain was recorded in a study of breast tumors, draining lymph nodes, adjacent tissues. Turning to this clonotype: A single base separates this from a much larger clone, so it may be a read error.

TCRdb reanalysed the multiplex PCR reads using MiXCR and keeps one entry per CDR3 protein. The sample has approximately 210,000 distinct CDR3 sequences, roughly 32% seen once. The V end was cut by 4 bases, the J end by 7 bases, with 15 bases between. The CDR3 runs to 14 residues. Germline V gene data show CDR1 as SGHTS and CDR2 as YDEGEE. Breast cancer patients provided tissue from their axillary draining lymph nodes. The source is a female donor with breast cancer. Some clones in this sample may be carry-over from other donors' samples. The chain has TRBV5-8 and TRBJ2-4; unclear D gene. The specimen was axillary lymph node tissue. In DNA form, the CDR3 reads TGTGCCAGCAGCCCTGAATCGGCGGCCAACATTCAGTACTTC. As protein: CASSPESAANIQYF.